This T cell receptor (beta chain) is drawn from a study of blood T cell repertoires in COVID-19. Study summary: Sites across the United States, Italy and Spain contributed samples from acute and convalescent COVID-19. In each case, the material was cDNA or gDNA derived from T cells, B-cell-depleted T cells, or PBMCs.

The CDR3 loop spans 16 amino acids. Germline-derived CDR1 and CDR2 are LNHDA and SQIVND (reference sequence). Trimming removed 6 bases from V and 0 bases from J; junction bases left unmatched: 8. Some clones are missing from TCRdb's copy, which holds only in-frame ones; the method was immunoSEQ multiplex PCR. The sample consists of approximately 480,000 clones, 80% to 90% of them appearing once. Seattle patients were enrolled during active infection and followed longitudinally. This TCR came from a young man with COVID-19, enrolled during active disease. The sequenced material came from peripheral blood. The chain employs TRBV19 and TRBJ2-1; TRBD1 aligns across 7 bases. The CDR3: CASSLGGRSSYNEQFF. The CDR3 coding sequence is TGTGCCAGTAGCCTAGGGGGCAGGAGCTCCTACAATGAGCAGTTCTTC.